This TCR beta chain was sequenced for a study of early T cells in non-severe SARS-CoV-2 infection. MiXCR was run by TCRdb on the 5' RACE reads, yielding one entry per CDR3 protein. Among 55,000 to 75,000 distinct CDR3 sequences listed, more than 7.5% were seen once. What was sequenced was whole blood. The clonotype was recovered from an adult who was a healthcare worker with PCR-confirmed SARS-CoV-2 infection or an uninfected control (not recorded which).

CDR3 amino acids: CASSQGVGRWDTGELFF. In nucleotides, the CDR3 is TGTGCCAGTAGTCAGGGTGTAGGAAGGTGGGACACCGGGGAGCTGTTTTTT. V is TRBV19 and J is TRBJ2-2, with D possibly TRBD1 on 5 matching bases. The CDR3 is 17 amino acids. Germline assignment: CDR1 LNHDA and CDR2 SQIVND (reference sequence). V was cut by 5 bases and J by 3 bases, with 19 bases left in between.